The present entry profiles one T cell receptor beta chain with its context. The target antigen is unknown. This entry comes from a study of brain metastases from non-small cell lung cancer. TCRdb keeps only in-frame clones here, not all; method: immunoSEQ multiplex PCR. The sample has around 8,000 clones; around four fifths are singletons. Germline V CDR1 and CDR2: MNHNS, SASEGT. With V trimmed by 2 bases and J by 5 bases, 3 bases remained unmatched. The CDR3 consists of 14 residues. Regarding the study as a whole: Compared with their matched primary tumors, 60% to 80% of brain metastases showed expanded T-cell clones. Fewer infiltrating T cells were found in brain metastases than primaries. Brain metastases shared most TCR repertoire with primaries, with sparse T cells.

The sequence was obtained from a donor at least 40 years old with non-small cell lung cancer. The sequenced sample was primary lung tumor tissue. The chain employs TRBV6-1 and TRBJ2-1; TRBD2 aligns across 7 bases. CDR3 in amino acids: CASSESAGDNEQFF. The CDR3 nucleotides read TGTGCCAGCAGTGAAAGCGCGGGAGACAATGAGCAGTTCTTC.